The clone carrying this T cell receptor (beta chain) was recorded at least ten times. The authors amplified TCR beta CDR3 regions from RNA transcripts. Second-round multiplex PCR followed a first-round RT-PCR using HTBI primers. MiXCR was run by TCRdb on the multiplex PCR reads, yielding one entry per CDR3 protein. This table holds about 480,000 distinct CDR3 sequences, roughly 14% found once. The source of the sample is a study of Graves' ophthalmopathy and Graves' hyperthyroidism. This CDR3 is 15 amino acids long. The V gene's germline CDR1 is MNHNS and CDR2 SASEGT. V was shortened by 7 bases and J by 5 bases, with 17 bases between the two germline ends.

The sequence derives from a woman in her twenties or thirties with Graves' ophthalmopathy. Sequenced sample: blood. The rearrangement joins TRBV6-1 to TRBJ2-2; D gene uncertain. The CDR3 coding sequence is TGTGCCAGCACGAGCAGGACGGTGATTACCGGGGAGCTGTTTTTT. This codes for CASTSRTVITGELFF.